The present TCR beta chain was sequenced within a study of human T cells and chemical hapten exposure. Across the study: Diphenylcyclopropenone was administered weekly to the scalp of patients throughout the roughly 25-week study.

The study's findings and limits: In comparison with controls, expanded TCRs gave rise to a significantly larger number of large CDR3 similarity clusters.

For this clonotype: Its antigen is as yet unknown.

As for time point: patch test 1, 2 weeks after DPC sensitization. The treatment: therapeutic diphenylcyclopropenone sensitization with weekly scalp DPC. Patients had alopecia, were aged 18 to 70, and were not pregnant. Individual cDNA molecules in this library carried unique molecular identifiers. A single record per CDR3 protein comes from TCRdb applying MiXCR to the RACE reads. Here the sample spans around 300,000 distinct CDR3 sequences, under 9% being singletons. This TCR was sampled from a woman under 30 with alopecia areata. Some clones in this sample may be carry-over from other donors' samples. This sample comprised whole blood, obtained in connection with sensitization to the hapten diphenylcyclopropenone (DPC).

The CDR3 sequence: CASSPRNAIRVRTEAFF. The DNA of the CDR3 is TGTGCCAGCTCACCACGGAATGCGATAAGGGTGCGCACTGAAGCTTTCTTT. The chain joins TRBV18 to TRBJ1-1, with D hard to call. The CDR3 has 17 residues. V shed 1 base and J shed 4 bases, with 19 bases lying between them. The germline gives CDR1 KGHSH, CDR2 LQKENI.